A single sample gave rise to the 9 T cell receptor beta chains below, sequenced in a study of blood T cell repertoires in COVID-19. Here immunoSEQ multiplex PCR was the method, and the copy in TCRdb shows in-frame clones only, minus some. Of 200,000 or so clones in the sample, 75% to 90% were seen once. Specimen: peripheral blood. The receptors derive from a human donor with active or convalescent COVID-19. The donor label of this sample is uncertain.

This clone has more than one count but fewer than ten. V and J are TRBV27 and TRBJ2-2; 8 nucleotides line up with TRBD2. The V and J ends lost 3 bases and 2 bases, in that order; junction bases with no gene match: 8. In germline, CDR1 is MNHEY, CDR2 SMNVEV (reference sequence). The CDR3 loop spans 17 amino acids. The DNA for the CDR3 is TGTGCCAGCAGTTTGTATAGCGGGGCGTCCAACACCGGGGAGCTGTTTTTT. It is translated as CASSLYSGASNTGELFF.

V usage is TRBV6-1 and J usage is TRBJ1-2; a possible D gene is TRBD1 (5 bases). Germline lookup yields CDR1 MNHNS and CDR2 SASEGT. V lost 1 base, J lost 6 bases, and 9 bases lay in between. This CDR3 has 13 residues. The CDR3 DNA follows: TGTGCCAGCAGTGAAGGGCAGGGAAATGGCTACACCTTC. Protein: CASSEGQGNGYTF.

This sequence joins TRBV10-3 and TRBJ1-4; D unclear. The CDR3 covers 15 residues. Germline V gives CDR1 ENHRY, CDR2 SYGVKD. Deletions cut 3 bases from V and 0 bases from J, with 8 bases between. CDR3 in DNA: TGTGCCATCAGTGATGTAATAGCAACTAATGAAAAACTGTTTTTT. It encodes CAISDVIATNEKLFF.

The rearrangement links TRBV28 to TRBJ1-3, with D tentatively TRBD1 (6 bases). The V gene's germline CDR1 is MDHEN and CDR2 SYDVKM. Between the trimmed V and J ends, which lost 6 bases and 2 bases, there was a span of 14 bases. The CDR3 contains 15 residues. CDR3 sequence reads: CASSPGGATGNTIYF. CDR3 DNA: TGTGCCAGCAGCCCCGGGGGGGCCACTGGAAACACCATATATTTT.

The chain recombines TRBV28 with TRBJ2-5; no firm D call. The CDR3 sequence is 11 residues long. Between the trimmed V and J ends, which lost 7 bases and 0 bases, there was a span of 3 bases. Germline CDR1 is MDHEN and CDR2 is SYDVKM. CDR3 residues: CASTYQETQYF. CDR3 nucleotide sequence: TGTGCCAGCACCTACCAAGAGACCCAGTACTTC.

V gene TRBV5-1 combines with J gene TRBJ2-7; 8 bases fit TRBD2. The V gene's germline CDR1 is SGHRS and CDR2 YFSETQ. J lost 5 bases, V lost 6 bases, and 7 bases had no gene match. The CDR3 length is 13 residues. The CDR3 here is CASKAGGGDEQYF. Written as DNA, the CDR3 is TGCGCCAGCAAGGCGGGGGGTGGCGACGAGCAGTACTTC.

The chain joins TRBV30 to TRBJ2-3; 8 bases align to TRBD2. The ends lost 1 base at V and 5 bases at J; junction bases unmatched: 2. The germline CDR1 and CDR2 sequences are GTSNPN and SVGIG (reference sequence). The CDR3 is made up of 13 amino acids. CDR3 amino acids: CAWSATSGDTQYF. Written as DNA, the CDR3 is TGTGCCTGGAGTGCCACTAGCGGAGATACGCAGTATTTT.

The chain carries TRBV6-5 and TRBJ1-1; 8 bases line up with TRBD1. Germline lookup yields CDR1 MNHEY and CDR2 SVGAGI. V trimming: 6 bases; J trimming: 1 base; junction bases outside the gene matches: 4. This CDR3 has 14 amino acids. CDR3 nucleotides: TGTGCCAGCAGCTTGGACAGGGCGAACACTGAAGCTTTCTTT. Translation gives CASSLDRANTEAFF.

A note on this clone: One junction end does not reproduce the germline sequence, and a read error may be involved. The genes are TRBV15 and TRBJ2-7, with no clear D. CDR1 is LNHNV, CDR2 YYDKDF, per germline (reference sequence). This CDR3 is 12 amino acids long. CDR3 DNA: TGTGCCACCAGCAGACCCTCCTCCGAGCAGTACTTC. The encoded protein is CATSRPSSEQYF.